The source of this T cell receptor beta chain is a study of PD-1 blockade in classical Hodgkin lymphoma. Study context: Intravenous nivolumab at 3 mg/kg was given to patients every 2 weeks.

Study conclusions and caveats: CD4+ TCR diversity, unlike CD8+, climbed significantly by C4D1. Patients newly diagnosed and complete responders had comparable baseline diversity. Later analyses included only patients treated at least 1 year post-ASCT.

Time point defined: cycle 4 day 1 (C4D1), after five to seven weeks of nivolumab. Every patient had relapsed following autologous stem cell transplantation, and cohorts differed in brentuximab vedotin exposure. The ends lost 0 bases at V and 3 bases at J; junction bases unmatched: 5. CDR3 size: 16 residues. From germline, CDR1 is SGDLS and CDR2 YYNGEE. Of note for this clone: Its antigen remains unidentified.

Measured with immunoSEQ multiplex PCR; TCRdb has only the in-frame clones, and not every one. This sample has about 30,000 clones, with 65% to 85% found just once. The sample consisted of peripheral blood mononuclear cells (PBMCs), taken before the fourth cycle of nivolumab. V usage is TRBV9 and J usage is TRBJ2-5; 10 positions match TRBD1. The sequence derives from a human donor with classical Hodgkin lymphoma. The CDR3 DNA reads TGTGCCAGCAGCGTAGGTACAGGGACAGGGGAAGAGACCCAGTACTTC. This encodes CASSVGTGTGEETQYF.